The rows below give T cell receptor beta chains drawn from one sample of a study of blood T cell repertoires in COVID-19. Here immunoSEQ multiplex PCR was the method, and the copy in TCRdb shows in-frame clones only, minus some. The sample includes roughly 200,000 clones, about nine tenths of them seen just once. Sequencing was carried out using PBMCs or T cells enriched from blood (not recorded which). The receptors shown here come from a woman in her thirties with acute COVID-19. CDR3s include the opening cysteine and the closing phenylalanine or tryptophan. D genes are given only for firm matches. Expanded clones are given a class, and other clones once, few, many or no size at all.

d_call	v_call	j_call	clone_size	cdr3_aa	cdr3_nt
NA	TRBV4-1	TRBJ2-7	NA	CASSQKPPSGNEQYF	TGCGCCAGCAGCCAAAAGCCCCCCTCGGGGAACGAGCAGTACTTC
NA	TRBV27	TRBJ2-1	NA	CASSSATGAPYNEQFF	TGTGCCAGCAGTTCCGCCACAGGAGCTCCCTACAATGAGCAGTTCTTC
NA	TRBV29-1	TRBJ1-4	NA	CSVELGREKLFF	TGCAGCGTTGAGCTGGGGAGGGAAAAACTGTTTTTT
NA	TRBV20-1	TRBJ1-1	NA	CSASLGGLLEAFF	TGCAGTGCTAGTCTAGGAGGGCTACTTGAAGCTTTCTTT
TRBD2	TRBV27	TRBJ2-7	once	CASSRWAGEVDEQYF	TGTGCCAGCAGTCGCTGGGCGGGGGAAGTCGACGAGCAGTACTTC
TRBD1	TRBV28	TRBJ2-7	NA	CASSFGTGSYEQYF	TGTGCCAGCAGTTTTGGGACAGGATCCTACGAGCAGTACTTC
TRBD2	TRBV30	TRBJ2-3	NA	CAWRGLAWSTDTQYF	TGTGCCTGGAGGGGACTAGCGTGGAGCACAGATACGCAGTATTTT
TRBD1	TRBV6-5	TRBJ1-1	NA	CASSYKGQGIGEAFF	TGTGCCAGCAGTTACAAGGGACAGGGGATTGGTGAAGCTTTCTTT
TRBD1	TRBV14	TRBJ2-1	once	CASSPRDSNEQFF	TGTGCCAGCAGCCCCCGGGACAGCAATGAGCAGTTCTTC
NA	TRBV19	TRBJ2-3	NA	CASGGPPDTDTQYF	TGTGCCAGTGGGGGCCCTCCTGACACAGATACGCAGTATTTT
TRBD1	TRBV30	TRBJ1-1	NA	CAWSAGTVNTEAFF	TGTGCCTGGAGTGCCGGGACAGTGAACACTGAAGCTTTCTTT
TRBD2	TRBV6-1	TRBJ2-3	NA	CASSGQSSGAGDTQYF	TGTGCCAGCAGTGGCCAATCTAGCGGGGCTGGAGATACGCAGTATTTT
TRBD1	TRBV24-1	TRBJ1-1	NA	CATSDPNRGGTEAFF	TGTGCCACCAGTGATCCTAACAGGGGTGGCACTGAAGCTTTCTTT
TRBD1	TRBV5-6	TRBJ2-2	NA	CASSPTGQGIDTGELFF	TGTGCCAGCAGCCCGACCGGACAGGGAATCGACACCGGGGAGCTGTTTTTT
NA	TRBV18	TRBJ2-3	NA	CASSQQGRDTQYF	TGTGCCAGCTCCCAACAGGGTCGGGATACGCAGTATTTT
NA	TRBV19	TRBJ1-4	NA	CASTTSVREKLFF	TGTGCCAGTACCACAAGCGTCCGTGAAAAACTGTTTTTT
TRBD1	TRBV5-1	TRBJ1-4	NA	CASSLGTGDEKLFF	TGCGCCAGCAGCTTAGGGACAGGGGATGAAAAACTGTTTTTT
TRBD2	TRBV7-2	TRBJ2-1	NA	CASSPGRGRAGEQFF	TGTGCCAGCAGCCCTGGTCGGGGGAGGGCCGGAGAGCAGTTCTTC
NA	TRBV5-1	TRBJ1-2	few	CASSPQPGNNGYTF	TGCGCCAGCAGCCCCCAACCCGGGAACAATGGCTACACCTTC
NA	TRBV9	TRBJ1-4	NA	CASSSWGGTGEKLFF	TGTGCCAGCAGCTCCTGGGGGGGGACGGGAGAAAAACTGTTTTTT
NA	TRBV9	TRBJ2-1	NA	CASSEGYHYNEQFF	TGTGCCAGCAGCGAGGGGTACCACTACAATGAGCAGTTCTTC
TRBD1	TRBV27	TRBJ1-1	NA	CASSLGTGGWNTEAFF	TGTGCCAGCAGCCTCGGGACAGGGGGCTGGAACACTGAAGCTTTCTTT
TRBD1	TRBV7-9	TRBJ1-4	NA	CASSFRQGANEKLFF	TGTGCCAGCAGCTTCCGACAGGGGGCTAATGAAAAACTGTTTTTT
NA	TRBV2	TRBJ1-2	NA	CASSGRVTNYGYTF	TGTGCCAGCAGTGGCAGGGTTACTAACTATGGCTACACCTTC
NA	TRBV4-1	TRBJ1-1	NA	CASSQEDMQGTEAFF	TGCGCCAGCAGCCAAGAAGATATGCAGGGCACTGAAGCTTTCTTT
TRBD1	TRBV15	TRBJ1-2	NA	CATSREGQSVNYGYTF	TGTGCCACCAGCAGAGAGGGACAGTCCGTTAACTATGGCTACACCTTC
TRBD1	TRBV5-1	TRBJ1-1	NA	CASSPRQGSDTEAFF	TGCGCCAGCAGCCCCCGACAGGGATCAGACACTGAAGCTTTCTTT
NA	TRBV5-5	TRBJ1-5	many	CASSSNLDSNQPQHF	TGTGCCAGCAGCTCTAACCTAGACAGCAATCAGCCCCAGCATTTT
TRBD1	TRBV19	TRBJ1-2	NA	CASSMGDRGHHYGYTF	TGTGCCAGTAGTATGGGGGACAGGGGGCATCACTATGGCTACACCTTC
TRBD1	TRBV14	TRBJ1-4	NA	CASSQRTGWGTNEKLFF	TGTGCCAGCAGCCAAAGGACAGGATGGGGAACTAATGAAAAACTGTTTTTT
NA	TRBV7-6	TRBJ2-7	NA	CASSGPSGEQYF	TGTGCCAGCAGCGGGCCCAGCGGGGAGCAGTACTTC
TRBD1	TRBV29-1	TRBJ1-5	NA	CSVEAQGEQPQHF	TGCAGCGTTGAAGCCCAGGGGGAGCAGCCCCAGCATTTT
TRBD2	TRBV5-4	TRBJ2-2	NA	CASSLGLASNTGELFF	TGTGCCAGCAGCTTGGGACTAGCCTCGAACACCGGGGAGCTGTTTTTT
TRBD1	TRBV23-1	TRBJ1-2	NA	CASSHYRDRRRYGYTF	TGCGCCAGCAGTCACTACCGGGACAGGAGGAGGTATGGCTACACCTTC
NA	TRBV5-1	TRBJ2-2	NA	CASSYLESNTGELFF	TGCGCCAGCAGCTACTTAGAATCGAACACCGGGGAGCTGTTTTTT
TRBD1	TRBV19	TRBJ1-2	NA	CASSIHLGSDRVNGYTF	TGTGCCAGTAGTATCCACCTTGGGTCCGACAGGGTAAATGGCTACACCTTC
NA	TRBV3-1/TRBV3-2	TRBJ2-7	NA	CASSQGLIYEQYF	TGTGCCAGCAGCCAGGGACTTATTTACGAGCAGTACTTC
TRBD1	TRBV5-1	TRBJ1-1	NA	CASSPGQSRLMNTEAFF	TGCGCCAGCAGCCCGGGACAGAGCCGACTAATGAACACTGAAGCTTTCTTT
NA	TRBV2	TRBJ1-3	NA	CASSEGHRNTIYF	TGTGCCAGCAGTGAAGGGCACCGAAACACCATATATTTT
NA	TRBV5-4	TRBJ1-6	NA	CASSLTGLNSPLHF	TGTGCCAGCAGCTTGACAGGGCTTAATTCACCCCTCCACTTT
NA	TRBV30	TRBJ2-7	NA	CAWGAGTLHYEQYF	TGTGCCTGGGGAGCCGGGACATTACACTACGAGCAGTACTTC
NA	TRBV28	TRBJ2-3	NA	CASRGFGGPPDTQYF	TGTGCCAGCAGGGGGTTCGGGGGGCCCCCAGATACGCAGTATTTT
NA	TRBV25-1	TRBJ2-7	NA	CASSEFATGTYEQYF	TGTGCCAGCAGTGAATTCGCGACAGGAACCTACGAGCAGTACTTC
NA	TRBV6-5	TRBJ1-2	few	CASSLAGNYGYTF	TGTGCCAGCAGTTTGGCGGGGAACTATGGCTACACCTTC
TRBD2	TRBV19	TRBJ2-2	NA	CASSPLAGIAGELFF	TGTGCCAGTAGTCCTCTAGCGGGGATTGCCGGGGAGCTGTTTTTT
NA	TRBV28	TRBJ1-1	NA	CASSGRAGYLEAFF	TGTGCCAGCAGTGGCAGGGCAGGATACCTTGAAGCTTTCTTT
TRBD1	TRBV5-1	TRBJ2-7	NA	CASSSDRAVEQYF	TGCGCCAGCAGCTCGGACAGGGCGGTCGAGCAGTACTTC
NA	TRBV7-8	TRBJ2-1	NA	CASTSGAGVYNEQFF	TGTGCCAGCACCTCCGGGGCAGGGGTCTACAATGAGCAGTTCTTC
TRBD2	TRBV5-6	TRBJ2-5	NA	CASSLERGGRETQYF	TGTGCCAGCAGCTTGGAGCGGGGGGGCCGGGAGACCCAGTACTTC
TRBD2	TRBV27	TRBJ2-1	few	CASSSRLAGISYNEQFF	TGTGCCAGCAGTTCTCGACTAGCGGGAATATCCTACAATGAGCAGTTCTTC
TRBD2	TRBV5-1	TRBJ2-1	NA	CASSQGLAGYNEQFF	TGCGCCAGCAGCCAGGGACTAGCGGGGTACAATGAGCAGTTCTTC
TRBD2	TRBV28	TRBJ2-3	NA	CATNLLRGYTDTQYF	TGTGCCACCAACCTCTTGCGGGGGTACACAGATACGCAGTATTTT